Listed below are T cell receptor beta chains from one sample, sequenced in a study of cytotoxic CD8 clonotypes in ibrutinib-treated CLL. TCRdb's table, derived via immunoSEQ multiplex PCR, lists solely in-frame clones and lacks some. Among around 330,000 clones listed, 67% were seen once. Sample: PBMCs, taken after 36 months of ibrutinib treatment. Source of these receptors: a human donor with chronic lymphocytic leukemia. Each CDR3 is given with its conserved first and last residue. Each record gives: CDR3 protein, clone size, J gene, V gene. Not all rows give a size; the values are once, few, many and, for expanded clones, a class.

CDR3 protein: CASSLYRGAYEQYF
clone size: few
J gene: TRBJ2-7
V gene: TRBV7-6

CDR3 protein: CASSRGTRYEQYF
clone size: -
J gene: TRBJ2-7
V gene: TRBV18

CDR3 protein: CSVEARANTEAFF
clone size: once
J gene: TRBJ1-1
V gene: TRBV29-1

CDR3 protein: CASSLLSYDEQFF
clone size: -
J gene: TRBJ2-1
V gene: TRBV5-1

CDR3 protein: CASSFGGNTGELFF
clone size: -
J gene: TRBJ2-2
V gene: TRBV11-2

CDR3 protein: CSVVTRRGRETQYF
clone size: -
J gene: TRBJ2-5
V gene: TRBV29-1

CDR3 protein: CASKGLGVAYEQYF
clone size: -
J gene: TRBJ2-7
V gene: TRBV28

CDR3 protein: CASMALSSYEQYF
clone size: few
J gene: TRBJ2-7
V gene: TRBV27

CDR3 protein: CASRDSRANYGYTF
clone size: few
J gene: TRBJ1-2
V gene: TRBV2

CDR3 protein: CASSYGLAKRGEQYF
clone size: -
J gene: TRBJ2-7
V gene: TRBV28

CDR3 protein: CSVMDGTGELFF
clone size: -
J gene: TRBJ2-2
V gene: TRBV29-1

CDR3 protein: CASSSRTFSEQFF
clone size: -
J gene: TRBJ2-1
V gene: TRBV6-5

CDR3 protein: CASSPPTALGEKLFF
clone size: -
J gene: TRBJ1-4
V gene: TRBV9

CDR3 protein: CASSLAPGRRELFF
clone size: few
J gene: TRBJ2-2
V gene: TRBV5-1

CDR3 protein: CASSPPPTGAQYF
clone size: -
J gene: TRBJ2-3
V gene: TRBV13

CDR3 protein: CASSYSLSAQQFF
clone size: -
J gene: TRBJ2-1
V gene: TRBV6-5